This record looks at one T cell receptor (beta chain) sequence and its context. Antigen unknown. The CDR3 contains 15 residues. Germline V gene data show CDR1 as MGHRA and CDR2 as YSYEKL. J gave up 0 bases and V 6 bases, and 3 bases lay outside the gene matches. The entry originates in a study of beta chain features in type 1 diabetes. Study-wide context: Cell yields, gender and age were similar in healthy donors and patients. The study examined about 110,000,000 sorted cells across all samples. Study-wide results and limits: All four CD4+ subsets of Type 1 diabetes patients contained TCRB CDR3s that were moderately but significantly shorter.

Reverse transcribing all isolated RNA meant expressed TCRB transcripts were sequenced. The average read count of naive, central memory and regulatory T cell samples was approximately 3.9 million. Only in-frame clones appear in the TCRdb table, and some are missing; sequencing was by immunoSEQ multiplex PCR. The table shows roughly 150,000 clones, with over 9% occurring only once. The sequenced material came from central memory CD4+ T cells from blood. This chain connects TRBV4-1 to TRBJ2-2; 8 nucleotides agree with TRBD1. The TCR originated in a man in his thirties or forties with type 1 diabetes. CDR3 sequence (DNA): TGCGCCAGCAGACCACAGGGGGCGAACACCGGGGAGCTGTTTTTT. Residues: CASRPQGANTGELFF.